This TCR beta chain was obtained from a study of blood T cell repertoires in COVID-19. The CDR3 is 13 residues long. The V and J ends lost 4 bases and 6 bases, in that order; junction bases with no gene match: 6. Germline V gene sequence: CDR1 SEHNR, CDR2 FQNEAQ (reference sequence). Clones were sequenced by immunoSEQ multiplex PCR, and TCRdb holds only the in-frame ones, with some missing. The table has 160,000 or so clones, more than 70% seen once. The TCR originated in a man between 60 and 70 years old with acute or convalescent COVID-19. The V gene is TRBV7-9, the J gene TRBJ2-7; 7 bases are a match to TRBD1. Sequencing input: peripheral blood. The DNA for the CDR3 is TGTGCCAGCAGCTCCTCAGGGGGACGCGAGCAGTACTTC. Protein: CASSSSGGREQYF. Drawing the rest from reference TRBV7-9 and TRBJ2-7, the complete variable domain is DTGVSQNPRHKITKRGQNVTFRCDPISEHNRLYWYRQTLGQGPEFLTYFQNEAQLEKSRLLSDRFSAERPKGSFSTLEIQRTEQGDSAMYLCASSSSGGREQYFGPGTRLTVT.